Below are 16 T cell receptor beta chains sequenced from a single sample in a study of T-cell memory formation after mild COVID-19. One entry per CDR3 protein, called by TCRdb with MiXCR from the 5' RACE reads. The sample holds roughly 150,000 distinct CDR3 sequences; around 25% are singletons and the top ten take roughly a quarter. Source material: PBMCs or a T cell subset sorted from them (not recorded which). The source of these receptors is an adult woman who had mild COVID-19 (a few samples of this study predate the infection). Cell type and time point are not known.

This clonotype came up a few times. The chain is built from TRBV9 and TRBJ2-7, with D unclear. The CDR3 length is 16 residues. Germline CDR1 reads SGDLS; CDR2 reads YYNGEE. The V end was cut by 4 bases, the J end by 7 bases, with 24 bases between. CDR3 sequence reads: CASSPEYVHETWEQYF. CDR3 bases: TGTGCCAGCAGCCCCGAGTACGTCCACGAGACATGGGAGCAGTACTTC.

Written as DNA, the CDR3 is TGTGCCAGCAGCAAATTGTACGGGGGATACACTGAAGCTTTCTTT. Amino acids: CASSKLYGGYTEAFF. The chain is built from TRBV21-1 and TRBJ1-1; the table's D call TRBD1 went unverified against the DNA. TRBV21-1 is a documented pseudogene. The CDR3 covers 15 residues.

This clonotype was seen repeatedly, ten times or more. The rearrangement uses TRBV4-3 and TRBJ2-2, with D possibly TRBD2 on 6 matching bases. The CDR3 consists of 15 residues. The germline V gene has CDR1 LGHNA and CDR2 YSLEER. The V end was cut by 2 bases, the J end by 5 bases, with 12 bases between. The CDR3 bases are TGCGCCAGCAGCCAAACCCGGGGGTGGACCGGGGAGCTGTTTTTT. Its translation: CASSQTRGWTGELFF.

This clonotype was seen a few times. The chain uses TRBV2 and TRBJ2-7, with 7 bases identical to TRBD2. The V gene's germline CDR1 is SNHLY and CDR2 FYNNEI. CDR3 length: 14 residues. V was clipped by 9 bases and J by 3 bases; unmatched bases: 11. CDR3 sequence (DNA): TGTGCCAGTGACCCTGGGGGGGAGGACTACGAGCAGTACTTC. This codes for CASDPGGEDYEQYF.

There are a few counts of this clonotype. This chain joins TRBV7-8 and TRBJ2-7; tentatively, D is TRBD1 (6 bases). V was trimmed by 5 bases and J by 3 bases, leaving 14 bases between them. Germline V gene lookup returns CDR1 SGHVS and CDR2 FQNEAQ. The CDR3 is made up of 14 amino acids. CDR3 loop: CASSRTGTSYEQYF. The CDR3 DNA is TGTGCCAGCAGCCGAACCGGGACAAGCTACGAGCAGTACTTC. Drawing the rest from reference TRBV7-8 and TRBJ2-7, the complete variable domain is GAGVSQSPRYKVAKRGQDVALRCDPISGHVSLFWYQQALGQGPEFLTYFQNEAQLDKSGLPSDRFFAERPEGSVSTLKIQRTQQEDSAVYLCASSRTGTSYEQYFGPGTRLTVT.

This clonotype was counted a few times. The CDR3 DNA follows: TGTGCCAGCAGCAACCCTCGGACAGGGCTCCTTTCCCAGTACTTC. It codes for CASSNPRTGLLSQYF. The V and J genes are TRBV7-6 and TRBJ2-5, with 8 bases that match TRBD1. V lost 5 bases and J lost 9; bases outside the gene matches: 14. The CDR3 spans 15 residues. Looked up from germline, CDR1 is SGHVS and CDR2 is FNYEAQ.

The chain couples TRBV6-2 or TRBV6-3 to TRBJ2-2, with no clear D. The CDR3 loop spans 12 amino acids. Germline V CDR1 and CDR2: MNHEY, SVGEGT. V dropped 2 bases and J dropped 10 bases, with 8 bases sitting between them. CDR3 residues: CASSYSWSELFF. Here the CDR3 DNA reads TGTGCCAGCAGTTACAGCTGGTCGGAGCTGTTTTTT.

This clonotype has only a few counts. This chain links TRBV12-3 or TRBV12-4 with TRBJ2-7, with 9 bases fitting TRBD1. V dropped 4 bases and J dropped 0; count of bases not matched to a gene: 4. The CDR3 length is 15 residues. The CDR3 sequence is CASSSDRGYSYEQYF. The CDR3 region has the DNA TGTGCCAGCAGTTCCGACAGGGGGTACTCCTACGAGCAGTACTTC.

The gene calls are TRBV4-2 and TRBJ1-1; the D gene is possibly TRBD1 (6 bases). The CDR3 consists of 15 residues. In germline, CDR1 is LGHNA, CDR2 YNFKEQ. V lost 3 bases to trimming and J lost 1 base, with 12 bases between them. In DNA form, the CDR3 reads TGTGCCAGCAGCCAGCAAACAGGGACGAACACTGAAGCTTTCTTT. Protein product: CASSQQTGTNTEAFF.

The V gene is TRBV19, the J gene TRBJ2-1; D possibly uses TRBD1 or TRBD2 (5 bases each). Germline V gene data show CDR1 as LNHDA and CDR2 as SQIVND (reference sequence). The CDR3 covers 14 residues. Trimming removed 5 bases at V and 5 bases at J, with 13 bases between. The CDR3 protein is CASSGWDGHNEQFF. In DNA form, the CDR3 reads TGTGCCAGTAGTGGGTGGGACGGACACAATGAGCAGTTCTTC.

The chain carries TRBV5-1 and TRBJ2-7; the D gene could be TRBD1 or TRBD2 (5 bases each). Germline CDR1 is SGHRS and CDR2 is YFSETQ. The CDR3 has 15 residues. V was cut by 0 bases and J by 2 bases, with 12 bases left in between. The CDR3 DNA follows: TGCGCCAGCAGCTTGGACGGGACCCCCACCTACGAGCAGTACGTC. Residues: CASSLDGTPTYEQYV.

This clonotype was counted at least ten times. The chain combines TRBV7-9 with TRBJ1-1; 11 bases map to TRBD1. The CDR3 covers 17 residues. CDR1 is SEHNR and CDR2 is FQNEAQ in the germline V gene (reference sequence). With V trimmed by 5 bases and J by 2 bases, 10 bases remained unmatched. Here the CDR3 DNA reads TGTGCCAGCAGCCCACCCTTTGGACAGGGGGCCAACACTGAAGCTTTCTTT. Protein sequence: CASSPPFGQGANTEAFF. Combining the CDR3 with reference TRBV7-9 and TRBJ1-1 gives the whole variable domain DTGVSQNPRHKITKRGQNVTFRCDPISEHNRLYWYRQTLGQGPEFLTYFQNEAQLEKSRLLSDRFSAERPKGSFSTLEIQRTEQGDSAMYLCASSPPFGQGANTEAFFGQGTRLTVV.

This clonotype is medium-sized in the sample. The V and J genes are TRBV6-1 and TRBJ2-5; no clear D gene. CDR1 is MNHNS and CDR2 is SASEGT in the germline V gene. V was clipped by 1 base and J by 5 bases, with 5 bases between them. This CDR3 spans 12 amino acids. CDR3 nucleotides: TGTGCCAGCAGTGAAGGATGGGAGACCCAGTACTTC. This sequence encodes CASSEGWETQYF.

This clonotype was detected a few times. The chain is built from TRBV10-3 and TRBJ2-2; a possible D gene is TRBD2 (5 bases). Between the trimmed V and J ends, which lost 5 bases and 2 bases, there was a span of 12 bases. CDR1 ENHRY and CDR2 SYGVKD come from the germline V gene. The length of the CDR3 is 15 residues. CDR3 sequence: CAISPGWTNTGELFF. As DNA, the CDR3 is TGTGCCATCAGTCCCGGGTGGACTAACACCGGGGAGCTGTTTTTT.

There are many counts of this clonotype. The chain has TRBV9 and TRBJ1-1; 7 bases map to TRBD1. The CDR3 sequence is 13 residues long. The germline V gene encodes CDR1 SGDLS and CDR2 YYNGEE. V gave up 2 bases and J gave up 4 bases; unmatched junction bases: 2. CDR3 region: CASSVPGGTEAFF. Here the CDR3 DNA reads TGTGCCAGCAGCGTGCCAGGGGGCACTGAAGCTTTCTTT.

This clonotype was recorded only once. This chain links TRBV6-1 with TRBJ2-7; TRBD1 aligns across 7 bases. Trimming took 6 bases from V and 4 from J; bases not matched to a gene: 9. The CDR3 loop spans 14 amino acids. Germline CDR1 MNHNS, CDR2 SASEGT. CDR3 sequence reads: CASREPGTAYEQYF. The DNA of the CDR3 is TGTGCCAGCAGGGAACCGGGGACAGCTTACGAGCAGTACTTC.